This passage covers 3 T cell receptor beta chains from one sample sequenced in a study of CD8+ T cells in alopecia areata. Extraction of RNA preceded its reverse transcription into cDNA, which served as the sequencing template. Profiling relied on immunoSEQ multiplex PCR, and the TCRdb table lists in-frame clones only, not all of them. The sample records about 190,000 clones, about three fifths being singletons. Treatment denoted: oral pan-JAK inhibitor, 5-10 mg twice daily. This specimen was CD4+ T cells sorted from blood, taken at week 4, from a patient treated with tofacitinib. These receptors all stem from a human donor with alopecia areata.

The chain has TRBV28 and TRBJ2-5; D remains ambiguous. Trimming stripped 5 bases from V and 3 bases from J, with 4 bases between. Germline CDR1 and CDR2: MDHEN and SYDVKM. The CDR3 is 11 residues long. The CDR3 here is CASSQEETQYF. CDR3 DNA sequence: TGTGCCAGCAGTCAAGAAGAGACCCAGTACTTC.

In this sample, this clone turned up a few times. The chain joins TRBV7-2 to TRBJ1-4, with D maybe TRBD1 (6 bases). The CDR3 is made up of 14 amino acids. V was cut by 5 bases and J by 6 bases, with 13 bases left in between. Germline values: CDR1 SGHTA, CDR2 FQGNSA. The CDR3 DNA reads TGTGCCAGCAGCGTCGGGACAATCGATGAAAAACTGTTTTTT. It specifies CASSVGTIDEKLFF.

This rearrangement joins TRBV29-1 to TRBJ2-5; TRBD1 might be the D (6 bases). The V end lost 2 bases, the J end lost 4 bases, and 23 bases lay between the germline ends. In germline, CDR1 is SQVTM, CDR2 ANQGSEA. This CDR3 contains 17 residues. The CDR3 is CSVEKGRGGPVSETQYF. In DNA form, the CDR3 reads TGCAGCGTTGAAAAGGGCAGGGGCGGCCCTGTATCAGAGACCCAGTACTTC.